The 22 T cell receptor beta chains in this list originate from one sample, sequenced in a study of identical twins. TCRdb analysed the 5' RACE reads with MiXCR anew, one entry per CDR3 protein. The sample records roughly 250,000 distinct CDR3 sequences, 6.5% to 9% being singletons. These data are also associated with another study on yellow fever vaccine responses in identical twins.

The sequenced sample was CD8+ T cells sorted from blood. These receptors were taken from a woman aged 18 to 35 in good health.

This clonotype was counted many times. CDR3 residues: CASSSDSKETQYF. DNA of the CDR3: TGTGCCAGCAGTTCGGACAGCAAAGAGACCCAGTACTTC. V and J are TRBV7-9 and TRBJ2-5; tentative D call: TRBD1 (6 bases). The V gene lost 6 bases and the J gene lost 3 bases, with 11 bases spanning the gap. Germline CDR1 is SEHNR and CDR2 is FQNEAQ (reference sequence). CDR3 length: 13 amino acids.

This chain links TRBV6-1 with TRBJ2-5; 11 positions match TRBD1. After removal of 5 bases from V and 4 bases from J, the junction contained 9 bases not matched to a gene. This CDR3 is 16 amino acids long. CDR1 MNHNS and CDR2 SASEGT come from the germline V gene. The CDR3 is CASSTLRTGGRETQYF. CDR3 in DNA: TGTGCCAGCAGTACCTTGCGGACAGGGGGCAGAGAGACCCAGTACTTC.

This clonotype was recorded at least ten times. The chain combines TRBV20-1 with TRBJ2-5; tentative D call: TRBD1 (6 bases). In germline, CDR1 is DFQATT, CDR2 SNEGSKA (reference sequence). V dropped 0 bases and J dropped 4 bases, with 6 bases sitting between them. There are 12 residues in the CDR3. The DNA for the CDR3 is TGCAGTGCTAGAGACAGGGGAGAGACCCAGTACTTC. Amino acids: CSARDRGETQYF.

This chain uses TRBV19 with TRBJ2-7; 10 positions match TRBD1. Losses at the gene ends were 6 bases for V and 2 bases for J; bases not matched to a gene: 4. The CDR3 runs 14 residues. Germline V gene lookup returns CDR1 LNHDA and CDR2 SQIVND (reference sequence). CDR3 coding DNA: TGTGCCAGTAGCCCGGGACAGGGGACCTACGAGCAGTACGTC. Its protein product is CASSPGQGTYEQYV.

This clonotype showed up just a few times. This rearrangement joins TRBV27 to TRBJ2-5; D not resolved. CDR1 and CDR2 from the germline V gene are MNHEY and SMNVEV (reference sequence). The CDR3 runs to 13 residues. Trimming left V 5 bases short and J 5 bases short, with 12 bases between. The CDR3 region is CASSPLMRETQYF. CDR3 in DNA: TGTGCCAGCAGTCCCTTGATGAGGGAGACCCAGTACTTC.

This clonotype has a count of ten or more. This sequence joins TRBV13 and TRBJ2-1; 14 nucleotides align to TRBD2. Germline lookup yields CDR1 PRHDT and CDR2 FYEKMQ (reference sequence). V gave up 4 bases and J gave up 6 bases; unmatched junction bases: 5. The CDR3 sequence is 16 residues long. The CDR3 loop reads CASSSGLAGVGNEQFF. CDR3 DNA sequence: TGTGCCAGCAGCTCGGGACTAGCGGGAGTTGGCAATGAGCAGTTCTTC.

This clonotype showed up many times. The chain's CDR3 is CASSLTTLNTEAFF. CDR3 bases: TGTGCCAGCAGCTTAACAACCTTGAACACTGAAGCTTTCTTT. The V call is TRBV7-9, the J call TRBJ1-1; no clear D. V lost 2 bases and J 0 bases, leaving 7 bases between the germline ends. Germline CDR1 and CDR2: SEHNR and FQNEAQ (reference sequence). The CDR3 sequence is 14 residues long. Using reference TRBV7-9 and TRBJ1-1 for the parts outside the CDR3, the full variable domain is DTGVSQNPRHKITKRGQNVTFRCDPISEHNRLYWYRQTLGQGPEFLTYFQNEAQLEKSRLLSDRFSAERPKGSFSTLEIQRTEQGDSAMYLCASSLTTLNTEAFFGQGTRLTVV.

Details on this clonotype: It may be a read error: a sequence one base away is much more abundant. The rearrangement links TRBV29-1 to TRBJ2-7, with D possibly being TRBD2 (5 bases). The germline gives CDR1 SQVTM, CDR2 ANQGSEA. The CDR3 spans 12 residues. Here the CDR3 reads CNVVSGSYEQYF. CDR3 DNA: TGCAACGTTGTCAGCGGTTCCTACGAGCAGTACTTC.

This clonotype was picked up a small number of times. The J gene is TRBJ2-7, the V gene TRBV6-5; no firm D call. The ends were cut back, 2 bases at V and 5 bases at J, with 13 bases in the middle. This CDR3 has 14 amino acids. Germline V gives CDR1 MNHEY, CDR2 SVGAGI. The CDR3 DNA follows: TGTGCCAGCAGTTACGCCCCCGAGGACCACGAGCAGTACGTC. Protein product: CASSYAPEDHEQYV.

This clonotype occurred many times. V gene TRBV10-3 combines with J gene TRBJ2-7; 8 bases align to TRBD2. CDR3 length: 15 amino acids. Germline V gene sequence: CDR1 ENHRY, CDR2 SYGVKD. V lost 0 bases, J lost 3 bases, and 4 bases stayed unmatched. The CDR3 sequence: CAISESATSDYEQYF. The CDR3 DNA is TGTGCCATCAGTGAGTCCGCGACTAGCGACTACGAGCAGTACTTC.

This chain uses TRBV2 with TRBJ2-7, with D perhaps assigned TRBD1 or TRBD2 (7 bases each). The CDR3 has 15 residues. The V and J ends lost 6 bases and 1 base respectively, with 16 bases between them. CDR1 and CDR2 (germline): SNHLY, FYNNEI. The CDR3 region has the DNA TGTGCCAGCAGATGGGAGGGGGCCCTGTCCTACGAGCAGTACGTC. Amino acids: CASRWEGALSYEQYV.

In nucleotides, the CDR3 is TGCAGCGTTGAAGATATCAGTTCTGGGGCCAACGTCCTGACTTTC. It is translated as CSVEDISSGANVLTF. The genes are TRBV29-1 and TRBJ2-6; D is uncertain. Per germline, CDR1 SQVTM and CDR2 ANQGSEA. The CDR3 has 15 amino acids. V gave up 0 bases and J gave up 1 base, with 7 bases separating them. The full variable domain, with the rest looked up from reference TRBV29-1 and TRBJ2-6, is SAVISQKPSRDICQRGTSLTIQCQVDSQVTMMFWYRQQPGQSLTLIATANQGSEATYESGFVIDKFPISRPNLTFSTLTVSNMSPEDSSIYLCSVEDISSGANVLTFGAGSRLTVL.

This clonotype has more than one count but fewer than ten. The chain links TRBV12-3 or TRBV12-4 to TRBJ2-1; D gene ambiguous. V was clipped by 5 bases and J by 6 bases, with 2 bases between them. The CDR3 is made up of 10 amino acids. The CDR3 DNA sequence: TGTGCCAGCAGTATCAATGAGCAGTTCTTC. Protein sequence: CASSINEQFF.

This clonotype was picked up a small number of times. This rearrangement joins TRBV2 to TRBJ2-4; D might be TRBD1 (5 bases). This CDR3 spans 15 amino acids. CDR1 is SNHLY, CDR2 FYNNEI, per germline. Trimming pared 3 bases from V and 7 bases from J, leaving 16 bases between. CDR3 loop: CASSDDRAGSNIQYF. The CDR3 bases are TGTGCCAGCAGTGATGATAGGGCAGGGTCTAACATTCAGTACTTC.

This clonotype was seen ten or more times. The V gene is TRBV6-5, the J gene TRBJ2-3, with 9 bases lining up with TRBD2. Germline V CDR1 and CDR2: MNHEY, SVGAGI. CDR3 length equals 16 residues. Losses at the gene ends were 4 bases for V and 0 bases for J; bases not matched to a gene: 5. The CDR3 bases are TGTGCCAGCAGTTTGGGACTAGCCTTAAGCACAGATACGCAGTATTTT. Encoded protein: CASSLGLALSTDTQYF.

In its sample, this clonotype was seen many times. The rearrangement uses TRBV4-1 and TRBJ1-6, with D hard to call. Trimming left V 0 bases short and J 4 bases short, with 19 bases between. The germline CDR1 and CDR2 sequences are MGHRA and YSYEKL. This CDR3 has 19 residues. This CDR3 reads CASSQDLVLRSTYNSPLHF. The CDR3 nucleotides read TGCGCCAGCAGCCAAGATCTGGTCCTCCGAAGCACTTATAATTCACCCCTCCACTTT.

This chain uses TRBV28 with TRBJ2-1; tentatively, D is TRBD1 or TRBD2 (6 bases each). The CDR3 is made up of 15 amino acids. CDR1 MDHEN and CDR2 SYDVKM come from the germline V gene. V lost 5 bases, J lost 3 bases, and 14 bases lay in between. The CDR3 region is CASSGGLAYYNEQFF. The CDR3 coding sequence is TGTGCCAGCAGTGGGGGGCTAGCCTACTACAATGAGCAGTTCTTC. The variable domain in full, completed from reference TRBV28 and TRBJ2-1, reads DVKVTQSSRYLVKRTGEKVFLECVQDMDHENMFWYRQDPGLGLRLIYFSYDVKMKEKGDIPEGYSVSREKKERFSLILESASTNQTSMYLCASSGGLAYYNEQFFGPGTRLTVL.

V is TRBV2 and J is TRBJ2-1; D is possibly TRBD2 (6 bases). The CDR3 has 14 residues. Germline V gene data show CDR1 as SNHLY and CDR2 as FYNNEI. The V end was cut by 11 bases, the J end by 9 bases, with 23 bases between. In DNA form, the CDR3 reads TGTGCCCGATCCCGGGACTCCCTCTGGGCTGAGCAGTTCTTC. It yields the protein CARSRDSLWAEQFF.

The table lists this clonotype with a few counts. The rearrangement links TRBV4-1 to TRBJ1-5; D ambiguous. V lost 0 bases and J 4 bases, leaving 10 bases between the germline ends. Germline V gene lookup returns CDR1 MGHRA and CDR2 YSYEKL. The CDR3 runs to 15 residues. The CDR3 region is CASSQDRWINQPQHF. CDR3 nucleotides: TGCGCCAGCAGCCAAGATCGGTGGATAAATCAGCCCCAGCATTTT.

This clonotype showed up many times. The chain uses TRBV27 and TRBJ2-7, with 7 bases matching TRBD2. The V gene end was trimmed by 5 bases and the J gene end by 2 bases; junction bases not matched to a gene: 6. This CDR3 region has 14 residues. Per the germline V gene, CDR1 is MNHEY and CDR2 is SMNVEV (reference sequence). CDR3 residues: CASSPAGAAYEQYF. CDR3 DNA sequence: TGTGCCAGCAGTCCTGCGGGAGCCGCCTACGAGCAGTACTTC.

This clonotype occurred many times. This chain joins TRBV7-9 and TRBJ1-1; 9 nucleotides agree with TRBD1. The CDR3 length is 17 residues. V shed 6 bases and J 4 bases; nucleotides not matched to a gene: 15. Germline lookup yields CDR1 SEHNR and CDR2 FQNEAQ (reference sequence). The CDR3 region has the DNA TGTGCCAGCAGTCGACAGGGGGGGTTTGCAAGTGGCACTGAAGCTTTCTTT. Its translation is CASSRQGGFASGTEAFF.

This clonotype was observed a few times. J is TRBJ1-2 and V is TRBV4-1; no definite D call. The CDR3 runs 13 residues. The V end was cut by 1 base, the J end by 2 bases, with 5 bases between. Germline V CDR1 and CDR2: MGHRA, YSYEKL. The CDR3 DNA follows: TGCGCCAGCAGCCAAGCCATCAACTATGGCTACACCTTC. It codes for CASSQAINYGYTF.